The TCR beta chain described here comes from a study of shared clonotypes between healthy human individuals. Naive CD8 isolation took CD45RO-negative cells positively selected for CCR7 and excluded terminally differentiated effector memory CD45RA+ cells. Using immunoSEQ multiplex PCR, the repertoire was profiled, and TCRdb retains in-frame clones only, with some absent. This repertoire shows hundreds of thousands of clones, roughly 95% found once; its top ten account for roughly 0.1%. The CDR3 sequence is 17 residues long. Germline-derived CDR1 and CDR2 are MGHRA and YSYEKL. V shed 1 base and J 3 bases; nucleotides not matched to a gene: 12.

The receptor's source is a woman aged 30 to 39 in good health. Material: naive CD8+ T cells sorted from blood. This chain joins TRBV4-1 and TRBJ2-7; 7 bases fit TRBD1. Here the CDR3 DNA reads TGCGCCAGCAGCCAAGCCGGAACAGGGGCCCCTGGCTACGAGCAGTACTTC. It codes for CASSQAGTGAPGYEQYF.